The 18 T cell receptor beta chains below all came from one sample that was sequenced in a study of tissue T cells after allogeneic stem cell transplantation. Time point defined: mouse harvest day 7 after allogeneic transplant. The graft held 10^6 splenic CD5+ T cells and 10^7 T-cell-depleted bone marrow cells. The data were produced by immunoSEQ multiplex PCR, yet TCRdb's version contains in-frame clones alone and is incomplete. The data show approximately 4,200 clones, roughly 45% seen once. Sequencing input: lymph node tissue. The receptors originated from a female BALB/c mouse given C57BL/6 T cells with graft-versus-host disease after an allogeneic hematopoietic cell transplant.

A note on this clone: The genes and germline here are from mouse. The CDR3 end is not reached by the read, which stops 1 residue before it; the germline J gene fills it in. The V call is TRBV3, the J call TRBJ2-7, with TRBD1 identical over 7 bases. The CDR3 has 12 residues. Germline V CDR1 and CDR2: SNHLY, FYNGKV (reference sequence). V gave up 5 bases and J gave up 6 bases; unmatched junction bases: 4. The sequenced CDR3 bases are TGTGCCAGCAGCCTACAGGGGAGTGAACAGTAC. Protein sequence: CASSLQGSEQY. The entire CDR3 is CASSLQGSEQYF.

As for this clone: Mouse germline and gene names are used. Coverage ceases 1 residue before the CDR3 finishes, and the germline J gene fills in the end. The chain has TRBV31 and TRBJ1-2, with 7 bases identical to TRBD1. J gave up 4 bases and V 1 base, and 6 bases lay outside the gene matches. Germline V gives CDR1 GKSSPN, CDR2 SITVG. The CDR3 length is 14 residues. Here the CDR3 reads CAWSRIGGFSDYTF. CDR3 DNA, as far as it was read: TGTGCCTGGAGTCGGATAGGGGGCTTCTCCGACTACACC.

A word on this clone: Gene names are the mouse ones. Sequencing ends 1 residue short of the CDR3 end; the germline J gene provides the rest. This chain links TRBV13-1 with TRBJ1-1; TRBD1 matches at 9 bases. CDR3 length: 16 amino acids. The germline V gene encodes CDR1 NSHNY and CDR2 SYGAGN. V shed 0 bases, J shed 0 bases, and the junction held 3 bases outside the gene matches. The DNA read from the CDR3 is TGTGCCAGCAGTGATGTGGGACAGGGAGCAAACACAGAAGTCTTC. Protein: CASSDVGQGANTEVF. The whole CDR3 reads CASSDVGQGANTEVFF.

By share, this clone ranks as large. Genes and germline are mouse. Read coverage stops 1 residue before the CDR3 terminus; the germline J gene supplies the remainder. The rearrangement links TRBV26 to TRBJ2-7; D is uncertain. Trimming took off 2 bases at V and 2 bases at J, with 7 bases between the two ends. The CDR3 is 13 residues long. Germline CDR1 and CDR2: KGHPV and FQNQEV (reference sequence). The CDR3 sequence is CASSLGQPYEQYF. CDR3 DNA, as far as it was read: TGTGCCAGCAGTCTGGGGCAGCCCTATGAACAGTAC.

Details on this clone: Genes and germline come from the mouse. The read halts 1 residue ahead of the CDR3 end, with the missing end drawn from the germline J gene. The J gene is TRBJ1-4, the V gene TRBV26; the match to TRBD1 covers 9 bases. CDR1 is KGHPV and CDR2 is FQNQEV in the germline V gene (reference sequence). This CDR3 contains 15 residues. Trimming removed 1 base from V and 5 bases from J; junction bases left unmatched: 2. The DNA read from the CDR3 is TGTGCCAGCAGTCTGTTCGGACAGGGGAACGAAAGATTATTT. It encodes CASSLFGQGNERLF. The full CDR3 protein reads CASSLFGQGNERLFF.

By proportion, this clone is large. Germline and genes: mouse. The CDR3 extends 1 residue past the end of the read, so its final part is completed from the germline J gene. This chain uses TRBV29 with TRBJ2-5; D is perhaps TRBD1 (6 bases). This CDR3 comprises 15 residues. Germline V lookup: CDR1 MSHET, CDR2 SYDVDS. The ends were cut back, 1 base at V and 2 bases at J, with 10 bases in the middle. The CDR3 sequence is CASSLLRDIQDTQYF. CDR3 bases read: TGTGCTAGCAGTTTATTGAGGGACATCCAAGACACCCAGTAC.

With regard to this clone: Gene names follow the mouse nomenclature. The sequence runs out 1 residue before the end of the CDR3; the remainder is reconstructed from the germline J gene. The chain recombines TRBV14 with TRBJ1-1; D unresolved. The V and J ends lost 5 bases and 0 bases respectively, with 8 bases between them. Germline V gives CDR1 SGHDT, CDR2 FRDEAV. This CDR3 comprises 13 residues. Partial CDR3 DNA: TGTGCCAGCAGCCTCACATCAAACACAGAAGTCTTC. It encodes CASSLTSNTEVF. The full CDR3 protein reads CASSLTSNTEVFF. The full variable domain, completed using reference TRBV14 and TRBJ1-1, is EAGVTQSPRYAVLQEGQAVSFWCDPISGHDTLYWYQQPRDQGPQLLVYFRDEAVIDNSQLPSDRFSAVRPKGTNSTLKIQSAKQGDTATYLCASSLTSNTEVFFGKGTRLTVV.

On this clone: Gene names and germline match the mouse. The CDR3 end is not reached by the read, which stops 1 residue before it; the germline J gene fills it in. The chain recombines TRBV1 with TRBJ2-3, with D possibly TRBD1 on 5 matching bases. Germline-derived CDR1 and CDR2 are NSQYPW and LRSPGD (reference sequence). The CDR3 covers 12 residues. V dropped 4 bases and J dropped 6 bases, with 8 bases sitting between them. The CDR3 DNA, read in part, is TGCACCTGCAGTGGAGGGGTGGAAACGCTGTAT. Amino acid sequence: CTCSGGVETLY. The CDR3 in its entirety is CTCSGGVETLYF.

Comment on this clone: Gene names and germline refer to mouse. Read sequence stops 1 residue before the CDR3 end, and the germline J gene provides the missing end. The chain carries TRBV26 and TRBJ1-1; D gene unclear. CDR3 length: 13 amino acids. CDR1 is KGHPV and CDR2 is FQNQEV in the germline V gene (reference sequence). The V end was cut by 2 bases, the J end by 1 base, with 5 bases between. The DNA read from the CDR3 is TGTGCCAGCAGTCTGCACAAAAACACAGAAGTCTTC. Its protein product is CASSLHKNTEVF. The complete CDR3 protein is CASSLHKNTEVFF.

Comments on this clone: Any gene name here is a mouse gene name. This CDR3 reads CASSLGGSSAETLYF. Incomplete CDR3 DNA: TGTGCCAGCAGCTTAGGGGGGTCTAGTGCAGAAACGCTGTAT. The chain joins TRBV3 to TRBJ2-3; D possibly matches TRBD1 or TRBD2 (5 bases each). The read is 1 residue too short to cover the CDR3 end, so that end is filled in from the germline J gene. V was clipped by 1 base and J by 0 bases, with 8 bases between them. The CDR3 spans 15 residues. Germline V CDR1 and CDR2: SNHLY, FYNGKV (reference sequence).

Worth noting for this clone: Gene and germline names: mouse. The part of the CDR3 DNA that was read is TGTGCTAGCAGTCAATCGCGGGGTAGTGCAGAAACGCTGTAT. Its translation: CASSQSRGSAETLY. The CDR3, in full, reads CASSQSRGSAETLYF. The V and J genes are TRBV21 and TRBJ2-3; no definite D call. The read terminates 1 residue ahead of where the CDR3 ends, so the germline J gene completes it. TRBV21 is filed as an ORF, its function uncertain. The ends were cut back, 0 bases at V and 0 bases at J, with 7 bases in the middle. CDR3 length: 15 amino acids.

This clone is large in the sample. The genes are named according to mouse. The CDR3 bases that were read are TGTGCCAGCAGTGGGGGTTCTGGAAATACGCTCTAT. It translates to CASSGGSGNTLY. The CDR3, in full, reads CASSGGSGNTLYF. The chain combines TRBV13-1 with TRBJ1-3; D is ambiguous. Coverage ceases 1 residue before the CDR3 finishes, and the germline J gene fills in the end. The ends were cut back, 3 bases at V and 0 bases at J, with 4 bases in the middle. From germline, CDR1 is NSHNY and CDR2 SYGAGN. CDR3 length: 13 amino acids.

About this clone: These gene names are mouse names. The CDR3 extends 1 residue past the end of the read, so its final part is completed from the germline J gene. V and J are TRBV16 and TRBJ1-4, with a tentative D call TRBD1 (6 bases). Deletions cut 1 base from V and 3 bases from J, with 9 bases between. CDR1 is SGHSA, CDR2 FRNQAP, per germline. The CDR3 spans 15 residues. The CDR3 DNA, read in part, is TGTGCAAGCAGCTTAGGGGGGGCGGCCAACGAAAGATTATTT. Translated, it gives CASSLGGAANERLF. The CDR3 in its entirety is CASSLGGAANERLFF.

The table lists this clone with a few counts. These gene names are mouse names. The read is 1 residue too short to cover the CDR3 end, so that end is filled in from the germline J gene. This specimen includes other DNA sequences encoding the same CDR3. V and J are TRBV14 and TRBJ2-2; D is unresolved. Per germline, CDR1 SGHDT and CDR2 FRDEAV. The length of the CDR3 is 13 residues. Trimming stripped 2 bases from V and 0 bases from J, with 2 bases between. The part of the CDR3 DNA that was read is TGTGCCAGCAGTTTGGCAAACACCGGGCAGCTCTAC. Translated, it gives CASSLANTGQLY. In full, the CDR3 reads CASSLANTGQLYF.

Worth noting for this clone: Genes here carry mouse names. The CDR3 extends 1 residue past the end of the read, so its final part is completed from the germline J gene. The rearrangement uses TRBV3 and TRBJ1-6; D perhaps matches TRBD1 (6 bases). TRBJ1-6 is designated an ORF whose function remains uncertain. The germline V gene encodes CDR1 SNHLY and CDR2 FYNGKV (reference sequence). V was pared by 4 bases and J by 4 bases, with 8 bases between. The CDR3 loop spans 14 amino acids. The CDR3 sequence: CASSSGQYNSPLYF. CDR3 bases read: TGTGCCAGCAGCTCGGGACAATATAATTCGCCCCTCTAC.

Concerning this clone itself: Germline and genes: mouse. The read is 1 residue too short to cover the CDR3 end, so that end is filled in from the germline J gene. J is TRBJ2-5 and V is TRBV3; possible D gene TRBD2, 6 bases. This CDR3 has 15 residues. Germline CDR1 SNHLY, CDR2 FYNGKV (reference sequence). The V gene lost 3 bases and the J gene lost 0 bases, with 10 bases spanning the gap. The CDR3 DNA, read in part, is TGTGCCAGCAGCTTCCACTGGGAGAACCAAGACACCCAGTAC. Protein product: CASSFHWENQDTQY. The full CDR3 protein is CASSFHWENQDTQYF.

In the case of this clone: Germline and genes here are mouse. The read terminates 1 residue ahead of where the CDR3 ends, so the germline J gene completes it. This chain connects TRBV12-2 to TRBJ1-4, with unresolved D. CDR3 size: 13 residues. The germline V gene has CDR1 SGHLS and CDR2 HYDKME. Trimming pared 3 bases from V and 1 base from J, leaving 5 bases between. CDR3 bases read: TGTGCCAGCTCTGGGGATTCCAACGAAAGATTATTT. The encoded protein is CASSGDSNERLF. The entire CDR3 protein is CASSGDSNERLFF.

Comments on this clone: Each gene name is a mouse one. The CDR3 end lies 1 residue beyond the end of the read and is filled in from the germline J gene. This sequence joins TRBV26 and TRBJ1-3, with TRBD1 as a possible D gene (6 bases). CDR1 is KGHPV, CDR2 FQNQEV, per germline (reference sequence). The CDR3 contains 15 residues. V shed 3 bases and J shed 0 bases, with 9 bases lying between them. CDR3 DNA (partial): TGTGCCAGCAGTCTAGGGGGGGATTCTGGAAATACGCTCTAT. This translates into CASSLGGDSGNTLY. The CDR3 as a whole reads CASSLGGDSGNTLYF.